The next 6 T cell receptor beta chains were all read from a single sample in a study of cytomegalovirus exposure and HLA in healthy donors. Researchers ran the PCR with 60 Vbeta and 13 Jbeta primers. Clones were read by immunoSEQ multiplex PCR, and TCRdb kept only the in-frame ones, dropping some. This table has about 180,000 clones, around 80% appearing once. The sequenced material came from PBMCs. These receptors originate from a woman aged 55 to 70 in good health and CMV-seropositive.

V is TRBV28 and J is TRBJ2-1; D is possibly TRBD1 (6 bases). The CDR3 contains 13 residues. From germline, CDR1 is MDHEN and CDR2 SYDVKM. Trimming removed 5 bases from V and 5 bases from J, with 10 bases in between. The CDR3 here is CASSPYRDNEQFF. The CDR3 DNA reads as TGTGCCAGCAGTCCCTACAGGGACAATGAGCAGTTCTTC.

The chain is built from TRBV10-3 and TRBJ2-2, with D possibly being TRBD2 (6 bases). Trimming cost V 0 bases and J 7 bases, with 21 bases left between them. CDR1 and CDR2 from the germline V gene are ENHRY and SYGVKD. CDR3 length: 18 residues. The CDR3 sequence is CAISESGTPLRNGGELFF. The CDR3 DNA reads as TGTGCCATCAGTGAGTCCGGGACTCCCCTCCGCAACGGCGGGGAGCTGTTTTTT.

The gene calls are TRBV18 and TRBJ2-3; D unclear. The germline CDR1 and CDR2 sequences are KGHSH and LQKENI. V was cut by 8 bases and J by 2 bases, with 11 bases left in between. This CDR3 region has 13 residues. The CDR3 DNA reads TGTGCCAGCCGAAGCTCCTCCACAGATACGCAGTATTTT. Its protein is CASRSSSTDTQYF.

This clone came up a few times. The chain uses TRBV30 and TRBJ1-2; maybe TRBD1 (6 bases). CDR1 and CDR2 (germline): GTSNPN, SVGIG (reference sequence). The V end was cut by 2 bases, the J end by 7 bases, with 17 bases between. The CDR3 length is 14 residues. The CDR3 bases are TGTGCCTGGAGTAGGGGGGGTACAACCCTTGGCTACACCTTC. Translated: CAWSRGGTTLGYTF.

The chain recombines TRBV10-3 with TRBJ2-2, with 8 nucleotides matching TRBD2. V shed 8 bases and J 6 bases; nucleotides not matched to a gene: 11. The CDR3 is made up of 15 amino acids. The V gene's germline CDR1 is ENHRY and CDR2 SYGVKD. The CDR3 DNA follows: TGTGCCATCTCGAGGGAGCGGGAGACCCCCGGGGAGCTGTTTTTT. It encodes CAISRERETPGELFF.

The chain combines TRBV5-1 with TRBJ2-3; weak D call: TRBD2 (5 bases). There are 13 residues in the CDR3. Germline V gene lookup returns CDR1 SGHRS and CDR2 YFSETQ. V shed 4 bases and J shed 3 bases, with 9 bases lying between them. The CDR3 coding sequence is TGCGCCAGCAGCGGAGGTGGGACAGATACGCAGTATTTT. Its translation: CASSGGGTDTQYF.